Below, 8 T cell receptor beta chains from the same sample are listed, as sequenced in a study of blood T cells in healthy people across ages. For the second PCR, which ran for about 7 to 12 cycles, a sample-barcoded 5' primer and a J-beta primer mix were used. Each CDR3 protein gets one entry after TCRdb re-called the 5' RACE reads with MiXCR. The data contain hundreds of thousands of distinct CDR3 sequences, roughly 53% of them seen just once; the ten biggest clones take up over 30%. Sequencing used blood. These receptors all stem from a man between 60 and 75 years old in good health.

There are a few counts of this clonotype. This chain links TRBV10-2 with TRBJ2-7; 10 nucleotides line up with TRBD1. CDR1 is WSHSY and CDR2 is SAAADI in the germline V gene. The ends lost 4 bases at V and 6 bases at J; junction bases unmatched: 3. This CDR3 has 13 residues. DNA of the CDR3: TGCGCCAGCAGTGGAGGACAGGGGGGCGAGCAGTACTTC. This translates into CASSGGQGGEQYF.

This clonotype occurred many times. This chain connects TRBV10-3 to TRBJ2-1, with D tentatively TRBD2 (6 bases). The CDR3 length is 15 residues. V lost 10 bases and J 5 bases, leaving 21 bases between the germline ends. The V gene's germline CDR1 is ENHRY and CDR2 SYGVKD. The CDR3 DNA reads TGTGCCACCGGACGTCCCGGGCGGGGAGACAATGAGCAGTTCTTC. Amino acid sequence: CATGRPGRGDNEQFF.

This clonotype was observed a single time. CDR3 residues: CASTQGVLETQYF. CDR3 in DNA: TGTGCCAGCACCCAGGGCGTCCTCGAGACCCAGTACTTC. V gene TRBV12-3 or TRBV12-4 combines with J gene TRBJ2-5, with D perhaps TRBD1 (5 bases). The V end lost 7 bases, the J end lost 5 bases, and 14 bases lay between the germline ends. The CDR3 sequence is 13 residues long.

Ten or more counts support this clonotype. The rearrangement links TRBV7-2 to TRBJ2-1; no clear D gene. Trimming took 3 bases from V and 6 from J, leaving 9 bases between them. Germline values: CDR1 SGHTA, CDR2 FQGNSA. The CDR3 totals 13 residues. CDR3: CASSLVGGNEQFF. The CDR3 DNA follows: TGTGCCAGCAGCTTGGTTGGTGGCAATGAGCAGTTCTTC. Full variable domain (remainder filled in from reference TRBV7-2 and TRBJ2-1): GAGVSQSPSNKVTEKGKDVELRCDPISGHTALYWYRQSLGQGLEFLIYFQGNSAPDKSGLPSDRFSAERTGGSVSTLTIQRTQQEDSAVYLCASSLVGGNEQFFGPGTRLTVL.

The table lists this clonotype with a few counts. J is TRBJ1-4 and V is TRBV6-5; TRBD1 agrees at 7 bases. Per germline, CDR1 MNHEY and CDR2 SVGAGI. Unmatched junction bases numbered 8, after V lost 6 bases and J lost 7 bases. This CDR3 region has 14 residues. For the CDR3, the DNA is TGTGCCAGCAGGTTACAGGGGCGGGGTGAAAAACTGTTTTTT. Its protein product is CASRLQGRGEKLFF.

The CDR3 sequence: CASSLLPGVGELFF. CDR3 bases: TGTGCCAGCAGCCTCCTCCCGGGTGTCGGGGAGCTGTTTTTT. The rearrangement uses TRBV7-2 and TRBJ2-2; D remains ambiguous. This CDR3 is built from 14 residues. The germline CDR1 and CDR2 sequences are SGHTA and FQGNSA. V was trimmed by 5 bases and J by 7 bases, leaving 14 bases between them.

This clonotype was detected a few times. V usage is TRBV5-1 and J usage is TRBJ2-3, with 7 bases matching TRBD1. V dropped 4 bases and J dropped 1; count of bases not matched to a gene: 6. Germline V CDR1 and CDR2: SGHRS, YFSETQ. The CDR3 has 15 residues. CDR3 sequence reads: CASSLDRVGTDTQYF. The CDR3 bases are TGCGCCAGCAGCCTCGACAGGGTTGGCACAGATACGCAGTATTTT.

There are a few counts of this clonotype. This chain joins TRBV5-1 and TRBJ2-5; D possibly corresponds to TRBD2 (7 bases). Trimming removed 3 bases at V and 4 bases at J, with 16 bases between. The CDR3 spans 15 residues. From germline, CDR1 is SGHRS and CDR2 YFSETQ. CDR3 coding DNA: TGCGCCAGCAGCTCCGGGGAGGGAGGGGGAGAGACCCAGTACTTC. Its translation is CASSSGEGGGETQYF.